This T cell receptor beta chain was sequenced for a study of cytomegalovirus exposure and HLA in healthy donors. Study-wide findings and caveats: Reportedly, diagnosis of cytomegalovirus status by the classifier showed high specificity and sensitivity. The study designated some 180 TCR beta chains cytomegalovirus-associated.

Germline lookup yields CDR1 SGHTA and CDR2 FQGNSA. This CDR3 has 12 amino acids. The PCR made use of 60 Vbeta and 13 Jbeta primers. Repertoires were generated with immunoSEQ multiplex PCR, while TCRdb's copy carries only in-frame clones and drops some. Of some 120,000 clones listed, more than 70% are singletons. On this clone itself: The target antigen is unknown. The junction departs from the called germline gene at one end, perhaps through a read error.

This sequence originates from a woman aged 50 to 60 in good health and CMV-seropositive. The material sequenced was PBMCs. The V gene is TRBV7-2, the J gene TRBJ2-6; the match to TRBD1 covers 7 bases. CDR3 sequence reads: CASSLGLTGSSF. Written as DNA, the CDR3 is TGTGCCAGCAGCCTAGGCCTGACAGGGTCTTCTTTC.